This entry lists 8 T cell receptor beta chains sequenced from one sample in a study of T cells after yellow fever vaccination. TCRdb re-called the 5' RACE reads through MiXCR, storing one row per CDR3 protein. The sample holds roughly 250,000 distinct CDR3 sequences, over 10% seen once. The sequencing used CD4+ T cells sorted from PBMCs, collected 45 days after the yellow fever booster vaccination. The receptors originated from a man under 40 who received the YFV17D yellow fever vaccine.

This clonotype was picked up a small number of times. The chain recombines TRBV4-2 with TRBJ2-4; tentatively, D is TRBD1 or TRBD2 (5 bases each). Germline V CDR1 and CDR2: LGHNA, YNFKEQ. V shed 1 base and J shed 1 base, with 14 bases lying between them. This CDR3 is built from 17 residues. This CDR3 reads CASSQGDGPGAKNIQYF. CDR3 bases: TGTGCCAGCAGCCAAGGGGACGGGCCTGGGGCCAAAAACATTCAGTACTTC.

This chain uses TRBV20-1 with TRBJ2-1, with 7 bases that match TRBD2. The CDR3 extends over 17 amino acids. The germline gives CDR1 DFQATT, CDR2 SNEGSKA (reference sequence). J gave up 8 bases and V 3 bases, and 19 bases lay outside the gene matches. For the CDR3, the DNA is TGCAGTGCTAGGAGCCATTTATTTGCGGGAGCCAGGTATGAGCAGTTCTTC. This codes for CSARSHLFAGARYEQFF.

J is TRBJ2-7 and V is TRBV23-1; D call uncertain. TRBV23-1 is recorded as an ORF, its role being uncertain. The V and J ends lost 9 bases and 5 bases respectively, with 5 bases between them. There are 9 residues in the CDR3. The CDR3 DNA reads TGCGCCAGTTCCCACGAGCAGTACTTC. As protein: CASSHEQYF.

The chain couples TRBV5-4 to TRBJ2-4; TRBD1 matches 7 bases. This CDR3 spans 15 amino acids. The germline V gene has CDR1 SGHNT and CDR2 YYREEE (reference sequence). The ends lost 4 bases at V and 1 base at J; junction bases unmatched: 5. The CDR3 loop is CASSRPDRAKNIQYF. The CDR3 DNA sequence: TGTGCCAGCAGCCGCCCGGACAGGGCCAAAAACATTCAGTACTTC.

The chain recombines TRBV12-3 or TRBV12-4 with TRBJ1-2; D unresolved. This CDR3 region has 15 residues. Trimming removed 3 bases at V and 2 bases at J, with 13 bases between. The DNA of the CDR3 is TGTGCCAGCAGTTTTTTTTTGACCATGAACTATGGCTACACCTTC. Translating it yields CASSFFLTMNYGYTF.

This clonotype was seen more than once but under ten times. The chain recombines TRBV4-3 with TRBJ1-1; 11 bases map to TRBD1. The ends lost 0 bases at V and 3 bases at J; junction bases unmatched: 3. CDR1 is LGHNA and CDR2 is YSLEER in the germline V gene. This CDR3 has 16 amino acids. This chain's CDR3 is CASSQDAGQGDTEAFF. The CDR3 DNA reads as TGCGCCAGCAGCCAAGATGCGGGACAGGGGGACACTGAAGCTTTCTTT.

The table lists this clonotype with a few counts. The gene calls are TRBV20-1 and TRBJ2-3, with D perhaps matching TRBD1 or TRBD2 (6 bases each). The V gene's germline CDR1 is DFQATT and CDR2 SNEGSKA (reference sequence). Trimming took 0 bases from V and 2 from J, leaving 15 bases between them. This CDR3 is 16 amino acids long. Here the CDR3 reads CSARDPQGGTTDTQYF. The DNA of the CDR3 is TGCAGTGCTAGAGACCCTCAAGGGGGGACCACAGATACGCAGTATTTT.

This clonotype was seen repeatedly, ten times or more. J is TRBJ2-1 and V is TRBV20-1; TRBD2 agrees at 12 bases. There are 14 residues in the CDR3. The trim removed 5 bases at V and 10 bases at J, leaving 9 bases unmatched. The germline V gene encodes CDR1 DFQATT and CDR2 SNEGSKA (reference sequence). The CDR3 is CSAPVTSGSWEQFF. CDR3 in DNA: TGCAGTGCTCCAGTGACTAGCGGGAGTTGGGAGCAGTTCTTC.